This T cell receptor beta chain is drawn from a study of cytomegalovirus exposure and HLA in healthy donors (dated by TCRdb to about 2017). Turning to the overall study: According to a later analysis, the approximately 120 validation repertoires were produced on the same platform as the roughly 700 repertoires of the first cohort. The aim of the study was to test whether cataloging public T cell receptors could identify signatures of past pathogen exposure. To predict cytomegalovirus infection status, the study brought together high-throughput TCR immunosequencing, statistical association of individual TCRs with disease status, and machine learning. Besides the first cohort of roughly 640 subjects, a separate validation cohort made up of over 100 different subjects was used.

A remark on this clone: There is no known antigen for this receptor. One base away there is no much larger clone; base qualities are not given.

The junction shows trimming of 0 bases on V and 3 bases on J, plus 9 bases between the germline ends. The germline V gene provides CDR1 LGHNA and CDR2 YSLEER. There are 15 amino acids in the CDR3, from cysteine to phenylalanine inclusive. Just CDR3 DNA is preserved here, 45 bases in frame from base 1. Findings and caveats that apply to the study as a whole: In both the original and validation cohorts, the classifier was reported to diagnose cytomegalovirus status with high specificity and sensitivity. All 130 or so repertoires were used to score co-occurrence in the validation cohort in a later analysis, because that analysis had no HLA typing for the cohort. The authors suggested that the approach could potentially be extended to other disease states and immunological phenotypes. In vitro tests confirmed that a few of the cytomegalovirus-associated TCR beta chains recognize cytomegalovirus antigens. While some public TCRs were present in many individuals, most TCR sequences turned up only very rarely across donors. A total of about 150 TCR beta chains were listed by the study as associated with cytomegalovirus. Of the cluster scores, approximately 95% were above 0 in a later analysis, which found that TCRs clustered in the first cohort also tended to co-occur in the 95 to 150 validation repertoires.

Libraries came from the immunoSEQ multiplex PCR assay. The published analysis was carried out like this. A statistical classification framework was built for diagnosing cytomegalovirus status from the catalog of TCR beta chain sequences. The table was pulled from immuneACCESS by TCRdb, which kept in-frame rearrangements only. Such tables lose some clones; where checked, under half of the loss comes from unresolved V genes, and the rest has no known cause. From that table come the V and J calls and clone size; the DNA was used to work out D and trimming. In this sample the table shows 150,000 to 200,000 clones, around four fifths of which occur a single time. Together, the top ten hold under 2.5% of the sample. Separate from the approximately 700-subject first cohort, the validation cohort of about 120 subjects was the group to which the donors belonged.

The V and J genes are TRBV4-3 and TRBJ2-4; the D region possibly corresponds to TRBD2 (5 bases align). The clonotype comes from a man aged 25-45 years in good health and CMV-seropositive. Source material: PBMCs. The sequence in DNA is TGCGCCAGCAGCCAAGACTTCGGGGTCAAAAACATTCAGTACTTC. This yields the protein CASSQDFGVKNIQYF.